This T cell receptor (beta chain) emerged from a study of shared clonotypes between healthy human individuals. As to this clone: Its specificity is not known.

The method was immunoSEQ multiplex PCR; TCRdb's version includes in-frame clones alone and lacks a portion of them. This table has some 1 million clones, around 75% appearing once. The CDR3 runs to 16 residues. CDR1 is PRHDT, CDR2 FYEKMQ, per germline (reference sequence). V shed 2 bases and J shed 0 bases, with 8 bases lying between them. Overall study results and limits: Memory subsets had estimated richness that was generally smaller than that of naive subsets.

The sequence was obtained from a man aged 18 to 30 in good health. Sequencing used memory CD4+ T cells sorted from blood. As to subset: CD45RA-negative fraction. The V gene is TRBV13, the J gene TRBJ1-6, with TRBD1 as a possible D gene (6 bases). The CDR3 loop reads CASSLRTVSYNSPLHF. The CDR3 DNA reads as TGTGCCAGCAGCTTAAGGACAGTCTCCTATAATTCACCCCTCCACTTT.